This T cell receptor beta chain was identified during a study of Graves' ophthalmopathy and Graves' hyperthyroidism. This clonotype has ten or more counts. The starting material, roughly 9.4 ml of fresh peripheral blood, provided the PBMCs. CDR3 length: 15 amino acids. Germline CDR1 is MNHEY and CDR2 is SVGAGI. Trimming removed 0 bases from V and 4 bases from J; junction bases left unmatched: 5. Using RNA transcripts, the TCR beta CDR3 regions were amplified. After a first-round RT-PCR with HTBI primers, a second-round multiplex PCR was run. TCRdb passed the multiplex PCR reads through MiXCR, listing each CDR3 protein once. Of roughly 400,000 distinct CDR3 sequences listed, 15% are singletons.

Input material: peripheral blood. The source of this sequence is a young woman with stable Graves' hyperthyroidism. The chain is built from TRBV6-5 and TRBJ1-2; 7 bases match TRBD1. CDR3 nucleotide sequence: TGTGCCAGCAGTTACTCGAATCAGGGGGGCTATGGCTACACCTTC. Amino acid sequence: CASSYSNQGGYGYTF.